This entry features one T cell receptor beta chain sequence. The antigen is unknown. Using immunoSEQ multiplex PCR, the repertoire was profiled, and TCRdb retains in-frame clones only, with some absent. This sample has about 120,000 clones, with about 88% found just once. The record originates from a study of cytomegalovirus exposure and HLA in healthy donors. The study, taken as a whole, reports: Most TCR sequences were seen very rarely across donors, but some public TCRs occurred in many. Cytomegalovirus status was reportedly diagnosed by the classifier with high sensitivity and specificity.

This CDR3 region has 15 residues. CDR1 is MGHRA and CDR2 is YSYEKL in the germline V gene. V was clipped by 6 bases and J by 4 bases, with 18 bases between them. Donors were drawn from the approximately 120-subject validation cohort, separate from the approximately 680-subject first cohort. The V and J genes are TRBV4-1 and TRBJ2-5, with a tentative D call TRBD1 (6 bases). The sequenced sample was PBMCs. The sequence derives from a man younger than 35 in good health and CMV-seropositive. CDR3 sequence reads: CASRLSLDRPETQYF. The CDR3 DNA follows: TGCGCCAGCAGGCTTTCCCTTGACAGGCCAGAGACCCAGTACTTC.